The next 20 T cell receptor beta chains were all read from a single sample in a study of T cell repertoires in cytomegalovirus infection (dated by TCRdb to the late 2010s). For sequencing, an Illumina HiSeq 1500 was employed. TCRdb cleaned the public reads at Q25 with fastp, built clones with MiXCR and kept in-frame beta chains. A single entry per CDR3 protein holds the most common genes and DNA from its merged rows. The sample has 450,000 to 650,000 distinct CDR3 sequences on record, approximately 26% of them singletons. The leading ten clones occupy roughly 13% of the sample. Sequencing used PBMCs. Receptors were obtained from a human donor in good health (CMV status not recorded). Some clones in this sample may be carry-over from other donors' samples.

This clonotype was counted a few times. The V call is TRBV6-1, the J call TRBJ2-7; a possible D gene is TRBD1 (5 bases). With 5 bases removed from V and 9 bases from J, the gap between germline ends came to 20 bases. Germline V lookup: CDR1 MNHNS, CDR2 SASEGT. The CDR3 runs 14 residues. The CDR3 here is CASSSGQGSYRQYV. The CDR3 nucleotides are TGTGCCAGCAGTTCCGGCCAGGGTTCCTATAGGCAGTACGTC.

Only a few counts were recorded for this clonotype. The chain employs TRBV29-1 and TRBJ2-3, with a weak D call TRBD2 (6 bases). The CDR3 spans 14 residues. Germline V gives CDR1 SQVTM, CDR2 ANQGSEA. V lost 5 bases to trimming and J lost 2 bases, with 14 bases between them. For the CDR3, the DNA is TGCAGCGTTCAAGGACTACCAATCACAGATACGCAGTATTTT. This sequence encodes CSVQGLPITDTQYF.

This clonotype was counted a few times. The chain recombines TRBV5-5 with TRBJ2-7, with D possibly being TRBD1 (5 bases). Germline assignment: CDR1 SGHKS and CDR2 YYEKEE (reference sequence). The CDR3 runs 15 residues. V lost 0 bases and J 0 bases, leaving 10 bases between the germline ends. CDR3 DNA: TGTGCCAGCAGCTTGGGACAGCTGAGCTCCTACGAGCAGTACTTC. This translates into CASSLGQLSSYEQYF.

CDR3 loop: CSVGRQGLNTQYF. CDR3 coding DNA: TGCAGCGTAGGGAGACAGGGGCTAAATACGCAGTATTTT. The gene calls are TRBV29-1 and TRBJ2-3, with 8 bases aligning to TRBD1. With 6 bases clipped from V and 7 bases from J, the junction kept 9 bases outside the gene matches. Germline loops: CDR1 SQVTM, CDR2 ANQGSEA. This CDR3 has 13 residues.

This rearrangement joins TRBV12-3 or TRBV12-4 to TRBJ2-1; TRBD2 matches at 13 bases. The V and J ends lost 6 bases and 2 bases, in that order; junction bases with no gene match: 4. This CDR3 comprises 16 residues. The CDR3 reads CASSTGTSGTYNEQFF. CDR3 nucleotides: TGTGCCAGCAGCACCGGGACTAGCGGGACCTACAATGAGCAGTTCTTC.

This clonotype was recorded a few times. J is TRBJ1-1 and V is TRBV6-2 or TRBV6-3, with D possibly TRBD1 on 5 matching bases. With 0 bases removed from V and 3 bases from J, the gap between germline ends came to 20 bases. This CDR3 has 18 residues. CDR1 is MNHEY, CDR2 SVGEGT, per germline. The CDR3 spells CASSYSRGAAWGYTEAFF. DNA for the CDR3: TGTGCCAGCAGTTACTCGAGAGGGGCCGCCTGGGGATACACTGAAGCTTTCTTT.

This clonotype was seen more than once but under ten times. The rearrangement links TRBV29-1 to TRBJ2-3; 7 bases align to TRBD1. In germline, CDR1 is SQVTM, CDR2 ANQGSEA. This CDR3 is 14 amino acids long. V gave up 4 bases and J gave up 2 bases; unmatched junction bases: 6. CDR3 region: CSVGSGTDTDTQYF. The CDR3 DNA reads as TGCAGCGTTGGTTCCGGGACAGACACAGATACGCAGTATTTT.

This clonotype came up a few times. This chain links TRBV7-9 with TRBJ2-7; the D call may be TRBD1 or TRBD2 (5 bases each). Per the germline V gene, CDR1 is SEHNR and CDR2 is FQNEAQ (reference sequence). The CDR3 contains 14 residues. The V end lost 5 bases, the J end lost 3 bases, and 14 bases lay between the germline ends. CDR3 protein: CASSPRDGNYEQYV. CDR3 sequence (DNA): TGTGCCAGCAGCCCTCGGGACGGAAACTACGAGCAGTACGTC.

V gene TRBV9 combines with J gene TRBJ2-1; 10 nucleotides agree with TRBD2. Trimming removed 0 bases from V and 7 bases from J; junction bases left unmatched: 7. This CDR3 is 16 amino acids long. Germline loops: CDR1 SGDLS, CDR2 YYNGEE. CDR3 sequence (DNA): TGTGCCAGCAGCGTAGCCCCCCTAGCGGGAGCTAATGAGCAGTTCTTC. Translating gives CASSVAPLAGANEQFF.

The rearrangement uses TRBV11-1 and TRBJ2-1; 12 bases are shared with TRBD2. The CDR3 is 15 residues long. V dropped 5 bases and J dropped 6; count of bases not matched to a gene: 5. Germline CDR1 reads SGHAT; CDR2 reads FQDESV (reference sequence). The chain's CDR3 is CASSIGLAGTNEQFF. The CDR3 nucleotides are TGTGCCAGCAGCATCGGACTAGCGGGAACCAATGAGCAGTTCTTC.

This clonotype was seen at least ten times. The CDR3 sequence is CASRGTGARNQPQHF. The CDR3, as DNA: TGTGCCAGTAGGGGAACAGGGGCTCGTAATCAGCCCCAGCATTTT. The J gene is TRBJ1-5, the V gene TRBV19, with 7 bases aligning to TRBD1. Germline-derived CDR1 and CDR2 are LNHDA and SQIVND (reference sequence). The CDR3 covers 15 residues. V shed 6 bases and J 4 bases; nucleotides not matched to a gene: 9.

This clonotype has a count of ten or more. The chain's CDR3 is CASSSYRRRETQYF. In DNA form, the CDR3 reads TGTGCCAGCAGCTCGTATCGCCGGAGGGAGACCCAGTACTTC. J is TRBJ2-5 and V is TRBV7-2, with D possibly being TRBD2 (5 bases). The CDR3 is 14 amino acids. V was shortened by 4 bases and J by 5 bases, with 14 bases between the two germline ends. Germline V lookup: CDR1 SGHTA, CDR2 FQGNSA.

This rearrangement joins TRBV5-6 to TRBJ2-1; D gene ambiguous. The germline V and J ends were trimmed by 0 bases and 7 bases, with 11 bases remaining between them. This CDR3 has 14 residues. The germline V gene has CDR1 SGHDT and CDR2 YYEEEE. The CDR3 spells CASSLDGSGNEQFF. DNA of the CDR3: TGTGCCAGCAGCTTGGACGGGTCAGGTAATGAGCAGTTCTTC.

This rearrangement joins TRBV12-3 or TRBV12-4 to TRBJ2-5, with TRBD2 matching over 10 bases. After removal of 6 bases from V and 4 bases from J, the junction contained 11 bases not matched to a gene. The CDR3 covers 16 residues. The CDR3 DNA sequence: TGTGCCAGCAGCCCTCTTATAGCGGGAGGCGGAGAGACCCAGTACTTC. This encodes CASSPLIAGGGETQYF.

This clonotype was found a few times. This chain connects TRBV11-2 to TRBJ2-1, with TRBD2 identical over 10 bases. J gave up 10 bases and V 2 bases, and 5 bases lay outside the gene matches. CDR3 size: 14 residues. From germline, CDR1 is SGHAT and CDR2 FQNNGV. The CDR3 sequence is CASSLLLAGPEQFF. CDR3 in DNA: TGTGCCAGCAGCTTACTACTAGCGGGACCAGAGCAGTTCTTC.

Here the CDR3 DNA reads TGCGCCAGCTTACGACCGGGGCGACTAGCGGGAGACGAGCAGTACGTC. It is translated as CASLRPGRLAGDEQYV. The V gene is TRBV23-1, the J gene TRBJ2-7, with 12 bases identical to TRBD2. TRBV23-1 belongs to the ORF category, with a function that is uncertain. Germline trimming cut 8 bases from V and 5 bases from J; bases unmatched to any gene: 13. CDR3 length: 16 amino acids.

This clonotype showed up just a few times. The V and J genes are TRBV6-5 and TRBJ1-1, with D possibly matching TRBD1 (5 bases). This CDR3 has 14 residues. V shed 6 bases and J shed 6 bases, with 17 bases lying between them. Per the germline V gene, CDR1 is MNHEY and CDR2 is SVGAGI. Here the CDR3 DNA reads TGTGCCAGCAGGGACTATGGGACCGGTCCTGAAGCTTTCTTT. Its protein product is CASRDYGTGPEAFF.

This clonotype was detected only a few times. The CDR3 DNA follows: TGCAGTGCTAGCGCTCTTTCAGCCAAAAACATTCAGTACTTC. This translates into CSASALSAKNIQYF. V and J are TRBV20-1 and TRBJ2-4; D is undetermined. From germline, CDR1 is DFQATT and CDR2 SNEGSKA (reference sequence). The CDR3 sequence is 14 residues long. Deletions cut 3 bases from V and 0 bases from J, with 9 bases between.

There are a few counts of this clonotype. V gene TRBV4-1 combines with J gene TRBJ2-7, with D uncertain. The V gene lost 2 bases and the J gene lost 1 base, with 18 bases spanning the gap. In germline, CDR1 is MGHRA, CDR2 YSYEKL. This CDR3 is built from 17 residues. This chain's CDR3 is CASSQYVSHITSYEQYF. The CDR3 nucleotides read TGCGCCAGCAGCCAATACGTTTCGCATATTACATCCTACGAGCAGTACTTC.

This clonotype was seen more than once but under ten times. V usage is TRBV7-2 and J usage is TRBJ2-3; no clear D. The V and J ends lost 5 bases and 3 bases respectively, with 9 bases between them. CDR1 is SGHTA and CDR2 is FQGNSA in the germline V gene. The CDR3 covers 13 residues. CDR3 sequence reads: CASSRAVTDTQYF. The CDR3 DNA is TGTGCCAGCAGCCGGGCGGTGACAGATACGCAGTATTTT.